These 21 T cell receptor beta chains share one sample of origin, sequenced in a study of Ad26.COV2.S vaccination and SARS-CoV-2 variants. Treatment noted: some 20 received Ad26.COV2.S at low or high dose, single or two shots; about 5 received placebo; per-sample allocation not given. Sampling took place 63 days after the first vaccine or placebo injection. TCRdb's copy holds only in-frame clones and misses some; the assay was immunoSEQ multiplex PCR. The repertoire holds roughly 250,000 clones, with around nine tenths as singletons. The sequencing here drew on peripheral blood, taken in a trial of Ad26.COV2.S vaccine versus placebo. Receptors originate from a person aged 18 to 59 who received the Ad26.COV2.S COVID-19 vaccine or a placebo.

This clone was detected only a few times. The chain combines TRBV7-3 with TRBJ2-3; D not certain. This CDR3 contains 19 residues. Germline V gene lookup returns CDR1 SGHTA and CDR2 FQGTGA. The V end was cut by 2 bases, the J end by 2 bases, with 23 bases between. DNA for the CDR3: TGTGCCAGCAGCTTATTGGGCAGGCTTTCTTCCTTTCCCACAGATACGCAGTATTTT. Protein sequence: CASSLLGRLSSFPTDTQYF.

The rearrangement joins TRBV4-1 to TRBJ2-3, with 8 bases lining up with TRBD1. Trimming took 1 base from V and 3 from J; bases not matched to a gene: 3. The CDR3 has 15 amino acids. From germline, CDR1 is MGHRA and CDR2 YSYEKL. CDR3 nucleotides: TGCGCCAGCAGCCAAGGAGGGACAGGAACAGATACGCAGTATTTT. Protein: CASSQGGTGTDTQYF.

The V gene is TRBV7-2, the J gene TRBJ2-1; 16 nucleotides match TRBD2. The V and J ends lost 1 base and 7 bases, in that order; junction bases with no gene match: 7. The germline CDR1 and CDR2 sequences are SGHTA and FQGNSA. CDR3 size: 18 residues. The CDR3 DNA reads as TGTGCCAGCAGCTTAGGGGGGACTAGCGGGAGGGCCGGTAATGAGCAGTTCTTC. Its translation is CASSLGGTSGRAGNEQFF.

This clone showed up just a few times. V gene TRBV6-2 or TRBV6-3 combines with J gene TRBJ1-2; D may be TRBD1 (6 bases). The germline gives CDR1 MNHEY, CDR2 SVGEGT. Trimming pared 4 bases from V and 4 bases from J, leaving 10 bases between. The CDR3 is 13 amino acids. CDR3 coding DNA: TGTGCCAGCAGTTGGTGGGGGCTCTATGGCTACACCTTC. The encoded protein is CASSWWGLYGYTF.

The chain has TRBV9 and TRBJ2-2, with D perhaps TRBD2 (5 bases). The V gene's germline CDR1 is SGDLS and CDR2 YYNGEE. The V end lost 8 bases, the J end lost 1 base, and 15 bases lay between the germline ends. The CDR3 is 15 residues long. The chain's CDR3 is CASRGAGGNTGELFF. The CDR3 DNA sequence: TGTGCCAGTCGCGGTGCGGGTGGGAACACCGGGGAGCTGTTTTTT.

This clone came up a few times. This chain connects TRBV27 to TRBJ1-5; 8 bases agree with TRBD1. There are 13 residues in the CDR3. In germline, CDR1 is MNHEY, CDR2 SMNVEV (reference sequence). Unmatched junction bases numbered 6, after V lost 8 bases and J lost 6 bases. The CDR3: CASGRQGLQPQHF. The CDR3 DNA sequence: TGTGCCAGCGGACGACAGGGGCTTCAGCCCCAGCATTTT.

The chain combines TRBV9 with TRBJ1-1; no clear D gene. Germline values: CDR1 SGDLS, CDR2 YYNGEE. V lost 0 bases and J lost 0, with 9 bases in between. The CDR3 has 15 amino acids. CDR3 in amino acids: CASSVVSRLNTEAFF. CDR3 nucleotides: TGTGCCAGCAGCGTAGTGTCCCGATTGAACACTGAAGCTTTCTTT.

This clone was seen once. The CDR3 sequence is CASSRGTTGELFF. DNA for the CDR3: TGTGCCAGCAGTAGGGGAACGACCGGGGAGCTGTTTTTT. The V call is TRBV6-5, the J call TRBJ2-2; possible D gene TRBD1, 5 bases. Germline CDR1 is MNHEY and CDR2 is SVGAGI. V dropped 5 bases and J dropped 5 bases, with 9 bases sitting between them. CDR3 length equals 13 residues.

This chain's CDR3 is CATSDSTRPAGWFF. The DNA for the CDR3 is TGTGCCACCAGTGATTCAACGCGACCCGCCGGGTGGTTCTTC. V gene TRBV24-1 combines with J gene TRBJ2-1; D uncertain. Trimming pared 2 bases from V and 15 bases from J, leaving 19 bases between. The CDR3 length is 14 residues. Germline V gene lookup returns CDR1 KGHDR and CDR2 SFDVKD.

The chain has TRBV5-8 and TRBJ1-6; 9 bases fit TRBD1. The CDR3 sequence is 15 residues long. CDR1 is SGHTS and CDR2 is YDEGEE in the germline V gene. With V trimmed by 4 bases and J by 8 bases, 7 bases remained unmatched. CDR3 amino acids: CASSNNRGPHSPLHF. The CDR3 bases are TGTGCCAGCAGCAACAACAGGGGGCCACATTCACCCCTCCACTTT.

The table lists this clone with a count of one. The J gene is TRBJ2-2, the V gene TRBV9; D unclear. The V gene's germline CDR1 is SGDLS and CDR2 YYNGEE. The CDR3 has 12 residues. The ends were cut back, 0 bases at V and 6 bases at J, with 3 bases in the middle. The CDR3 DNA reads TGTGCCAGCAGCGTAGTTCCCGGGGAGCTGTTTTTT. Translated: CASSVVPGELFF.

V is TRBV28 and J is TRBJ2-1; TRBD2 matches at 16 bases. This CDR3 region has 15 residues. CDR1 is MDHEN, CDR2 SYDVKM, per germline. V lost 5 bases, J lost 15 bases, and 10 bases stayed unmatched. The CDR3 nucleotides are TGTGCCAGCAGTACAGGGACTAGCGGGAGGGCCATGGGGTTCTTC. As protein: CASSTGTSGRAMGFF.

The chain has TRBV7-8 and TRBJ2-7; perhaps TRBD1 as D (7 bases). The CDR3 is 13 amino acids. V lost 6 bases and J lost 7, with 16 bases in between. Germline CDR1 and CDR2: SGHVS and FQNEAQ. This chain's CDR3 is CASSSTGAGEQYV. The CDR3 bases are TGTGCCAGCAGTTCTACAGGGGCGGGGGAGCAGTACGTC.

The chain recombines TRBV30 with TRBJ1-4; 7 nucleotides agree with TRBD1. The CDR3 runs 15 residues. The germline V gene encodes CDR1 GTSNPN and CDR2 SVGIG (reference sequence). After removal of 5 bases from V and 4 bases from J, the junction contained 10 bases not matched to a gene. CDR3 nucleotides: TGTGCCTGGGGTCCGTGGGACAGAAATAATGAAAAACTGTTTTTT. It encodes CAWGPWDRNNEKLFF.

This clone was seen only once. The chain joins TRBV7-8 to TRBJ2-3; D gene uncertain. The CDR3 spans 17 residues. Germline CDR1 is SGHVS and CDR2 is FQNEAQ. V lost 0 bases and J lost 3, with 16 bases in between. CDR3 in amino acids: CASSLAKGMSFTDTQYF. The CDR3 nucleotides are TGTGCCAGCAGCTTAGCGAAGGGTATGAGTTTTACAGATACGCAGTATTTT.

The V and J genes are TRBV6-2 or TRBV6-3 and TRBJ1-6, with D unclear. The germline CDR1 and CDR2 sequences are MNHEY and SVGEGT. V lost 5 bases and J lost 0, with 11 bases in between. CDR3 length: 16 residues. The CDR3 protein is CASSRVLSSYNSPLHF. The CDR3 DNA sequence: TGTGCCAGCAGTCGGGTCCTGAGCTCCTATAATTCACCCCTCCACTTT.

The rearrangement links TRBV18 to TRBJ1-2; 7 bases agree with TRBD1. Germline values: CDR1 KGHSH, CDR2 LQKENI. The V and J ends lost 3 bases and 0 bases, in that order; junction bases with no gene match: 10. This CDR3 is built from 17 residues. CDR3 region: CASSPWDSHRANYGYTF. CDR3 sequence (DNA): TGTGCCAGCTCACCCTGGGACAGCCATCGAGCTAACTATGGCTACACCTTC.

The gene calls are TRBV5-6 and TRBJ2-3, with unresolved D. V lost 1 base to trimming and J lost 1 base, with 4 bases between them. The length of the CDR3 is 13 residues. Germline assignment: CDR1 SGHDT and CDR2 YYEEEE. The CDR3: CASSLKGTDTQYF. CDR3 sequence (DNA): TGTGCCAGCAGCTTGAAGGGCACAGATACGCAGTATTTT.

This clone was recorded only once. The V and J genes are TRBV6-2 or TRBV6-3 and TRBJ2-2, with 7 bases that match TRBD1. V shed 0 bases, J shed 3 bases, and the junction held 7 bases outside the gene matches. This CDR3 comprises 17 residues. CDR1 and CDR2 (germline): MNHEY, SVGEGT. CDR3 protein: CASSYSLDRPYTGELFF. The DNA of the CDR3 is TGTGCCAGCAGTTACTCCTTGGACAGGCCTTACACCGGGGAGCTGTTTTTT.

This chain uses TRBV30 with TRBJ1-5, with D maybe TRBD1 (6 bases). The CDR3 sequence is 13 residues long. In germline, CDR1 is GTSNPN, CDR2 SVGIG (reference sequence). V lost 5 bases and J lost 6, with 14 bases in between. The CDR3 DNA follows: TGTGCCTGGGCGACAGGCATAGCTCAGCCCCAGCATTTT. Residues: CAWATGIAQPQHF.

The chain recombines TRBV18 with TRBJ1-1; D gene uncertain. The germline gives CDR1 KGHSH, CDR2 LQKENI. This CDR3 has 13 residues. V was cut by 3 bases and J by 8 bases, with 13 bases left in between. The chain's CDR3 is CASSPSEFTEAFF. The CDR3 bases are TGTGCCAGCTCACCGAGCGAATTCACCGAAGCTTTCTTT.